This T cell receptor (beta chain) was recorded in a study of T cell responses to AZD1222 COVID-19 vaccine. V gave up 6 bases and J gave up 12 bases; unmatched junction bases: 14. From germline, CDR1 is MDHEN and CDR2 SYDVKM. The CDR3 has 14 residues. Study-level results: Close to half of spike-specific TCRs reportedly recognize unmutated variant regions.

The protocol was immunoSEQ multiplex PCR, while the TCRdb copy is restricted to in-frame clones and leaves out a portion. Among around 110,000 clones listed, over 75% were seen once. Concerning this clone itself: What it recognizes is unknown.

The J gene is TRBJ1-1, the V gene TRBV28; 9 positions agree with TRBD1. The starting material was peripheral blood, obtained on day 0 of AZD1222 vaccination. The sequence derives from an adult in good health. The CDR3 bases are TGTGCCAGCAGACGTAGGGACAGGGCTACCAAATCTTTCTTT. Translation: CASRRRDRATKSFF. Combining the CDR3 with reference TRBV28 and TRBJ1-1 gives the whole variable domain DVKVTQSSRYLVKRTGEKVFLECVQDMDHENMFWYRQDPGLGLRLIYFSYDVKMKEKGDIPEGYSVSREKKERFSLILESASTNQTSMYLCASRRRDRATKSFFGQGTRLTVV.